The 30 T cell receptor beta chains in this list originate from one sample, sequenced in a study of blood T cell repertoires in COVID-19. Produced via immunoSEQ multiplex PCR; TCRdb's table is partial and in-frame only. This sample carries about 100,000 clones, 70% to 90% of them seen once, and the ten largest clones take 13%. Sequenced material: peripheral blood. These receptors were obtained from an older woman in a cohort sampled during active or convalescent COVID-19.

The DNA of the CDR3 is TGTGCCACCAGCAGAGATGTAGAAGATGAAGCTTTCTTT. Its protein product is CATSRDVEDEAFF. The V gene is TRBV15, the J gene TRBJ1-1; no reliable D call. There are 13 residues in the CDR3. Trimming took 0 bases from V and 7 from J, leaving 9 bases between them. Germline V CDR1 and CDR2: LNHNV, YYDKDF (reference sequence).

The gene calls are TRBV19 and TRBJ1-2; 9 nucleotides line up with TRBD1. The CDR3 extends over 14 amino acids. CDR1 is LNHDA and CDR2 is SQIVND in the germline V gene (reference sequence). V gave up 7 bases and J gave up 2 bases; unmatched junction bases: 5. The CDR3 sequence is CASTPGQGNYGYTF. CDR3 DNA sequence: TGTGCCAGTACCCCGGGACAGGGAAACTATGGCTACACCTTC.

The V call is TRBV19, the J call TRBJ1-5, with D perhaps TRBD1 (6 bases). Between the trimmed V and J ends, which lost 3 bases and 4 bases, there was a span of 13 bases. The CDR3 is made up of 15 amino acids. From germline, CDR1 is LNHDA and CDR2 SQIVND (reference sequence). The CDR3 nucleotides are TGTGCCAGTAGTATGGGGGCAGGGTGGAATCAGCCCCAGCATTTT. Translation: CASSMGAGWNQPQHF.

The V and J genes are TRBV6-2 or TRBV6-3 and TRBJ1-3; TRBD1 matches 8 bases. The germline CDR1 and CDR2 sequences are MNHEY and SVGEGT. With V trimmed by 5 bases and J by 2 bases, 8 bases remained unmatched. The CDR3 extends over 16 amino acids. CDR3 loop: CASSHGTGVPGNTIYF. As DNA, the CDR3 is TGTGCCAGCAGTCATGGGACAGGCGTCCCTGGAAACACCATATATTTT.

The table lists this clone with a count of one. The chain is built from TRBV28 and TRBJ2-3; D is possibly TRBD2 (6 bases). V was clipped by 2 bases and J by 6 bases, with 12 bases between them. Germline V lookup: CDR1 MDHEN, CDR2 SYDVKM. The CDR3 contains 14 residues. CDR3 nucleotides: TGTGCCAGCAGTTTAACAGCGGGTCAGGATACGCAGTATTTT. Translation: CASSLTAGQDTQYF.

V and J are TRBV6-6 and TRBJ2-5; D possibly corresponds to TRBD2 (7 bases). Trimming stripped 5 bases from V and 4 bases from J, with 23 bases between. The CDR3 extends over 17 amino acids. Per the germline V gene, CDR1 is MNHNY and CDR2 is SVGAGI (reference sequence). CDR3 nucleotide sequence: TGTGCCAGCAGTCATTCTTCCCTCGTACGGGGGGCAGAGACCCAGTACTTC. It yields the protein CASSHSSLVRGAETQYF.

This chain uses TRBV3-1 (or the pseudogene TRBV3-2) with TRBJ2-2; D perhaps matches TRBD1 (6 bases). Germline V gene data show CDR1 as LGHDT and CDR2 as YNNKEL (reference sequence). Trimming cost V 5 bases and J 4 bases, with 17 bases left between them. The CDR3 totals 16 residues. The CDR3 is CASSWMPGVRTGELFF. CDR3 bases: TGTGCCAGCAGCTGGATGCCAGGGGTACGCACCGGGGAGCTGTTTTTT.

V gene TRBV5-8 combines with J gene TRBJ2-3; TRBD2 matches 11 bases. Trimming cost V 4 bases and J 3 bases; bases outside gene matches: 1. This CDR3 has 14 residues. Per germline, CDR1 SGHTS and CDR2 YDEGEE. CDR3 protein: CASSPSGGTDTQYF. In nucleotides, the CDR3 is TGTGCCAGCAGCCCTAGCGGGGGGACAGATACGCAGTATTTT.

V usage is TRBV5-8 and J usage is TRBJ2-1, with a possible D match to TRBD2 (6 bases). The ends were cut back, 3 bases at V and 10 bases at J, with 23 bases in the middle. CDR1 is SGHTS and CDR2 is YDEGEE in the germline V gene. This CDR3 spans 16 amino acids. The CDR3 DNA reads TGTGCCAGCAGCTCCCTAGAGTTGGTAGCGGCTACGGAGCAGTTCTTC. This gives the protein CASSSLELVAATEQFF.

This clone was counted once. One junction end disagrees with the germline gene, perhaps due to a read error. The J gene is TRBJ1-3, the V gene TRBV15; weak D call: TRBD1 (5 bases). Germline V gene sequence: CDR1 LNHNV, CDR2 YYDKDF (reference sequence). The CDR3 is 16 amino acids. The CDR3 spells CATSRDPGASGNTIYF. The CDR3 bases are TGTGCCACCAGCCGAGACCCTGGGGCCTCTGGAAACACCATATATTTT.

This clone has a handful of counts. The chain joins TRBV9 to TRBJ2-1, with 11 bases that match TRBD2. The germline V gene encodes CDR1 SGDLS and CDR2 YYNGEE. CDR3 length: 16 residues. V trimming: 0 bases; J trimming: 3 bases; junction bases outside the gene matches: 2. Here the CDR3 DNA reads TGTGCCAGCAGCGTAGGGCTAGCGGGGGGCTACAATGAGCAGTTCTTC. Protein product: CASSVGLAGGYNEQFF.

V gene TRBV15 combines with J gene TRBJ1-5; D is uncertain. With 4 bases removed from V and 0 bases from J, the gap between germline ends came to 13 bases. The CDR3 consists of 16 residues. Looked up from germline, CDR1 is LNHNV and CDR2 is YYDKDF (reference sequence). The CDR3, as DNA: TGTGCCACCAGCAAAGAGGGAGGCTATAGCAATCAGCCCCAGCATTTT. Translation gives CATSKEGGYSNQPQHF.

The chain couples TRBV2 to TRBJ2-2; 9 bases match TRBD2. J gave up 7 bases and V 4 bases, and 4 bases lay outside the gene matches. This CDR3 is built from 14 residues. CDR1 and CDR2 from the germline V gene are SNHLY and FYNNEI. The CDR3 DNA reads as TGTGCCAGCAGTGTAGCGGGAGTAGTCGGGGAGCTGTTTTTT. It encodes CASSVAGVVGELFF.

The chain couples TRBV5-1 to TRBJ1-2; 8 positions match TRBD1. The CDR3 has 14 residues. J gave up 7 bases and V 4 bases, and 9 bases lay outside the gene matches. The germline CDR1 and CDR2 sequences are SGHRS and YFSETQ. CDR3 protein: CASSRGQGRIGYTF. The DNA of the CDR3 is TGCGCCAGCAGCCGCGGACAGGGAAGAATTGGCTACACCTTC.

The V and J genes are TRBV7-9 and TRBJ2-1; 7 positions match TRBD1. Losses at the gene ends were 5 bases for V and 8 bases for J; bases not matched to a gene: 6. CDR1 is SEHNR, CDR2 FQNEAQ, per germline (reference sequence). The CDR3 is 13 residues long. The CDR3 sequence is CASSPGQVYEQFF. The CDR3 coding sequence is TGTGCCAGCAGCCCAGGACAGGTATATGAGCAGTTCTTC.

The rearrangement uses TRBV2 and TRBJ2-7, with 7 bases identical to TRBD2. The V gene's germline CDR1 is SNHLY and CDR2 FYNNEI. J gave up 6 bases and V 3 bases, and 11 bases lay outside the gene matches. This CDR3 comprises 15 residues. The CDR3 nucleotides are TGTGCCAGCAGTGAGTCCCCAGGCGGGAGAGGCGAGCAGTACTTC. It codes for CASSESPGGRGEQYF.

V usage is TRBV3-1 (or the pseudogene TRBV3-2) and J usage is TRBJ2-5; D ambiguous. Germline V lookup: CDR1 LGHDT, CDR2 YNNKEL (reference sequence). Trimming removed 3 bases at V and 5 bases at J, with 7 bases between. The CDR3 runs to 12 residues. The CDR3 coding sequence is TGTGCCAGCAGCCATTTACACGAGACCCAGTACTTC. Amino acids: CASSHLHETQYF.

V usage is TRBV7-2 and J usage is TRBJ1-3; unclear D gene. This CDR3 is built from 15 residues. Germline values: CDR1 SGHTA, CDR2 FQGNSA. V shed 1 base and J shed 1 base, with 8 bases lying between them. CDR3 bases: TGTGCCAGCAGCTTAGTTTCCGGGTCTGGAAACACCATATATTTT. Its protein is CASSLVSGSGNTIYF.

V gene TRBV3-1 (or the pseudogene TRBV3-2) combines with J gene TRBJ1-2; D possibly corresponds to TRBD1 (5 bases). V was clipped by 1 base and J by 4 bases, with 7 bases between them. The CDR3 loop spans 13 amino acids. Germline values: CDR1 LGHDT, CDR2 YNNKEL (reference sequence). The CDR3 loop is CASSQGGAYGYTF. The CDR3, as DNA: TGTGCCAGCAGCCAAGGGGGCGCCTATGGCTACACCTTC.

This clone was found once. V gene TRBV19 combines with J gene TRBJ1-2; D remains unclear. CDR1 is LNHDA and CDR2 is SQIVND in the germline V gene (reference sequence). Trimming shortened V by 5 bases and J by 1 base, and 14 bases separated the two germline ends. CDR3 length equals 15 residues. Here the CDR3 reads CASSSELNRNYGYTF. As DNA, the CDR3 is TGTGCCAGTAGTTCGGAGTTGAACCGTAACTATGGCTACACCTTC.

V and J are TRBV9 and TRBJ2-3; 9 positions match TRBD2. This CDR3 has 18 amino acids. J gave up 2 bases and V 4 bases, and 14 bases lay outside the gene matches. From germline, CDR1 is SGDLS and CDR2 YYNGEE. CDR3 sequence (DNA): TGTGCCAGCAGCCCATCTTCTTGGCGGGGGGGCCCCACAGATACGCAGTATTTT. Its translation: CASSPSSWRGGPTDTQYF.

The V call is TRBV28, the J call TRBJ2-1; D possibly corresponds to TRBD2 (6 bases). Per the germline V gene, CDR1 is MDHEN and CDR2 is SYDVKM. The CDR3 has 15 amino acids. Deletions cut 2 bases from V and 9 bases from J, with 17 bases between. CDR3 amino acids: CASSLRRLEKGEQFF. The CDR3 DNA is TGTGCCAGCAGTTTACGGAGACTAGAAAAGGGTGAGCAGTTCTTC.

The genes are TRBV6-6 and TRBJ1-1, with 9 bases lining up with TRBD1. This CDR3 contains 15 residues. Germline V lookup: CDR1 MNHNY, CDR2 SVGAGI (reference sequence). V shed 2 bases and J 10 bases; nucleotides not matched to a gene: 11. The CDR3 DNA is TGTGCCAGCAGTTACAAAAAGACAGGGGGGGAAGGAGCTTTCTTT. Its protein product is CASSYKKTGGEGAFF.

V is TRBV5-1 and J is TRBJ2-5; D might be TRBD1 (5 bases). This CDR3 comprises 15 residues. The germline CDR1 and CDR2 sequences are SGHRS and YFSETQ. Trimming shortened V by 6 bases and J by 2 bases, and 17 bases separated the two germline ends. The CDR3 here is CASTHQGADQETQYF. The CDR3 bases are TGCGCCAGCACTCATCAAGGGGCAGATCAAGAGACCCAGTACTTC.

The V and J genes are TRBV14 and TRBJ2-5; 9 bases match TRBD2. CDR3 length: 15 amino acids. CDR1 and CDR2 (germline): SGHDN, FVKESK. V shed 0 bases and J 4 bases; nucleotides not matched to a gene: 3. The CDR3 here is CASSQEFSGRETQYF. For the CDR3, the DNA is TGTGCCAGCAGCCAAGAATTTAGCGGGAGAGAGACCCAGTACTTC.

The V and J genes are TRBV6-5 and TRBJ2-7, with 7 bases aligning to TRBD2. V lost 0 bases, J lost 7 bases, and 0 bases stayed unmatched. Germline values: CDR1 MNHEY, CDR2 SVGAGI. The CDR3 totals 12 residues. The CDR3 loop reads CASSYSGGEQYF. The CDR3 coding sequence is TGTGCCAGCAGTTACTCGGGGGGGGAGCAGTACTTC.

The chain links TRBV4-2 to TRBJ2-2; possible D gene TRBD2, 6 bases. The CDR3 is 16 residues long. V dropped 0 bases and J dropped 0 bases, with 8 bases sitting between them. The V gene's germline CDR1 is LGHNA and CDR2 YNFKEQ. The CDR3 reads CASSQEVAANTGELFF. The CDR3 DNA reads TGTGCCAGCAGCCAAGAGGTAGCGGCGAACACCGGGGAGCTGTTTTTT.

This clone was seen more than once but under ten times. The chain uses TRBV6-4 and TRBJ1-1, with D tentatively TRBD1 (6 bases). V was pared by 6 bases and J by 4 bases, with 18 bases between. Germline V lookup: CDR1 MRHNA, CDR2 SNTAGT. The CDR3 has 15 residues. In DNA, the CDR3 is TGTGCCAGCAGGGATGGGACAAAATGGGGCACTGAAGCTTTCTTT. Amino acid sequence: CASRDGTKWGTEAFF.

The chain recombines TRBV19 with TRBJ1-6, with 10 bases aligning to TRBD1. V lost 3 bases, J lost 4 bases, and 6 bases stayed unmatched. Germline V gene data show CDR1 as LNHDA and CDR2 as SQIVND (reference sequence). This CDR3 comprises 17 residues. CDR3 residues: CASSMGQGNWYNSPLHF. The CDR3 DNA sequence: TGTGCCAGTAGTATGGGACAGGGGAATTGGTATAATTCACCCCTCCACTTT.

This clone was observed a few times. CDR3 DNA: TGTGCCAGCAGCTTCGGGACATCTCCTCTCTCGGAACCTAACTATGGCTACACCTTC. This sequence encodes CASSFGTSPLSEPNYGYTF. This rearrangement joins TRBV11-2 to TRBJ1-2; D is possibly TRBD1 (6 bases). This CDR3 comprises 19 residues. Trimming took 3 bases from V and 0 from J, leaving 23 bases between them. The V gene's germline CDR1 is SGHAT and CDR2 FQNNGV.